What follows are 3 T cell receptor beta chains derived from one specimen sequenced in a study of human T cells and chemical hapten exposure. One entry per CDR3 protein, called by TCRdb with MiXCR from the RACE reads. Among fewer than 50,000 distinct CDR3 sequences listed, around a tenth were seen once. The time point was: patch test 3, about 24 weeks after DPC sensitization. Treatment indicated: therapeutic diphenylcyclopropenone sensitization with weekly scalp DPC. The total RNA was obtained from whole blood that was not fractionated. Sequenced here: whole blood, sampled in connection with sensitization to the hapten diphenylcyclopropenone (DPC). The receptors were sampled from a middle-aged man with alopecia areata. Some clones in this sample may be carry-over from other donors' samples.

This clonotype has more than one count but fewer than ten. The DNA for the CDR3 is TGTGCCAGTAGTACCCGGACAGGGGCGCCAGGGGAAGCTTTCTTT. It specifies CASSTRTGAPGEAFF. V is TRBV19 and J is TRBJ1-1; 9 nucleotides line up with TRBD1. The CDR3 covers 15 residues. Germline lookup yields CDR1 LNHDA and CDR2 SQIVND (reference sequence). The V segment lost 4 bases and the J segment 8 bases; nucleotides outside the gene matches: 11.

The chain joins TRBV12-3 or TRBV12-4 to TRBJ1-3; tentatively, D is TRBD1 (5 bases). This CDR3 contains 14 residues. V was pared by 5 bases and J by 8 bases, with 16 bases between. The CDR3 region has the DNA TGTGCCAGCAGTATTAGGACATATCGAGACACCATATATTTT. Translation: CASSIRTYRDTIYF.

The chain links TRBV6-2 or TRBV6-3 to TRBJ2-2, with 8 positions matching TRBD2. Germline-derived CDR1 and CDR2 are MNHEY and SVGEGT. The trim removed 3 bases at V and 1 base at J, leaving 7 bases unmatched. CDR3 size: 17 residues. CDR3 loop: CASSYTTAGGNTGELFF. As DNA, the CDR3 is TGTGCCAGCAGTTATACGACGGCGGGAGGGAACACCGGGGAGCTGTTTTTT.